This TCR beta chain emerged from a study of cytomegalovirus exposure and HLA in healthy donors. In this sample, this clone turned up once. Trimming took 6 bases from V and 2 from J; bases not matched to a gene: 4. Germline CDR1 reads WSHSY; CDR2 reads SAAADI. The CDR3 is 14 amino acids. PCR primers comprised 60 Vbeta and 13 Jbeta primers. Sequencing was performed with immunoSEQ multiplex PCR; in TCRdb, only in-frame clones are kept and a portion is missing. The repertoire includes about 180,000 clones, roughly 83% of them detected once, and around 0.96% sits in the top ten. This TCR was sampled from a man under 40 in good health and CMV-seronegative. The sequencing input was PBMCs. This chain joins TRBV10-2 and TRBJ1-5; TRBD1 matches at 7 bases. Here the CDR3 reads CASSDRVGNQPQHF. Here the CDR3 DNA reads TGCGCCAGCAGCGACAGGGTCGGCAATCAGCCCCAGCATTTT.